The 15 T cell receptor beta chains presented below share a single source sample, sequenced in a study of T cell repertoires in cytomegalovirus infection. TCRdb redid the calling of the reads with MiXCR, one entry per CDR3 protein. The table lists some 350,000 distinct CDR3 sequences, 25% to 30% of them singletons. These TCRs' antigens remain unknown. The material sequenced was cultured PBMCs, taken from culture after CMV antigen stimulation. The receptor set was obtained from a human donor in good health (CMV status not recorded). Some clones in this sample may be carry-over from other donors' samples.

The V gene is TRBV24-1, the J gene TRBJ1-5; the D is unclear. The CDR3 consists of 13 residues. The germline V gene encodes CDR1 KGHDR and CDR2 SFDVKD. Trimming took 11 bases from V and 2 from J, leaving 12 bases between them. This chain's CDR3 is CASQDGGNQPQHF. In DNA form, the CDR3 reads TGTGCCAGCCAGGACGGTGGCAATCAGCCCCAGCATTTT.

The rearrangement links TRBV3-1 to TRBJ1-5, with a tentative D call TRBD1 (5 bases). The CDR3 covers 14 residues. Germline V gives CDR1 LGHDT, CDR2 YNNKEL (reference sequence). V shed 6 bases and J shed 4 bases, with 13 bases lying between them. The CDR3 is CASSPDSTNQPQHF. The CDR3 DNA sequence: TGTGCCAGCAGTCCCGACAGCACTAATCAGCCCCAGCATTTT. The entire variable domain, with the rest obtained from reference TRBV3-1 and TRBJ1-5, is as follows: DTAVSQTPKYLVTQMGNDKSIKCEQNLGHDTMYWYKQDSKKFLKIMFSYNNKELIINETVPNRFSPKSPDKAHLNLHINSLELGDSAVYFCASSPDSTNQPQHFGDGTRLSIL.

The chain joins TRBV25-1 to TRBJ1-3; no firm D call. The CDR3 has 16 residues. V lost 0 bases and J 0 bases, leaving 9 bases between the germline ends. From germline, CDR1 is MGHDK and CDR2 SYGVNS. This chain's CDR3 is CASSEYRADSGNTIYF. The DNA for the CDR3 is TGTGCCAGCAGTGAATATCGGGCAGACTCTGGAAACACCATATATTTT.

This clonotype was recorded at least ten times. The CDR3 DNA is TGTGCCAGCAGTTACTCGGGACAATCCGGGACCACTGAAGCTTTCTTT. It is translated as CASSYSGQSGTTEAFF. The V and J genes are TRBV6-5 and TRBJ1-1; D possibly corresponds to TRBD1 (6 bases). The length of the CDR3 is 16 residues. Looked up from germline, CDR1 is MNHEY and CDR2 is SVGAGI. Trimming cost V 0 bases and J 4 bases, with 15 bases left between them.

This clonotype was seen a handful of times. The chain links TRBV12-3 or TRBV12-4 to TRBJ2-1, with D unresolved. The CDR3 loop spans 15 amino acids. Trimming shortened V by 3 bases and J by 0 bases, and 9 bases separated the two germline ends. CDR3 nucleotides: TGTGCCAGCAGTTTGGATCGGGCCTCCTACAATGAGCAGTTCTTC. Its translation: CASSLDRASYNEQFF.

This clonotype was seen many times. This chain uses TRBV7-2 with TRBJ2-1, with D possibly matching TRBD2 (6 bases). This CDR3 contains 14 residues. Looked up from germline, CDR1 is SGHTA and CDR2 is FQGNSA. V shed 6 bases and J shed 8 bases, with 17 bases lying between them. CDR3 in DNA: TGTGCCAGCAGTAAACAATACGGGGGATATGAGCAGTTCTTC. Its protein is CASSKQYGGYEQFF.

This clonotype has only a few counts. J is TRBJ2-4 and V is TRBV6-2 or TRBV6-3, with D uncertain. The CDR3 has 14 residues. The V gene lost 5 bases and the J gene lost 1 base, with 9 bases spanning the gap. From germline, CDR1 is MNHEY and CDR2 SVGEGT. The CDR3, as DNA: TGTGCCAGCAGTCTTGGGATGGCCAAAAACATTCAGTACTTC. Translation: CASSLGMAKNIQYF.

This clonotype was detected a few times. This rearrangement joins TRBV7-6 to TRBJ2-2; D gene uncertain. Germline V lookup: CDR1 SGHVS, CDR2 FNYEAQ. CDR3 length: 15 amino acids. V was clipped by 1 base and J by 4 bases, with 10 bases between them. CDR3 loop: CASSLGLGRTGELFF. For the CDR3, the DNA is TGTGCCAGCAGCTTAGGGCTAGGGCGCACCGGGGAGCTGTTTTTT.

This clonotype has at least ten counts. J is TRBJ2-3 and V is TRBV7-9; 7 positions match TRBD1. Trimming removed 6 bases from V and 0 bases from J; junction bases left unmatched: 9. Germline assignment: CDR1 SEHNR and CDR2 FQNEAQ (reference sequence). This CDR3 has 16 amino acids. CDR3 in amino acids: CASSPTGRRSTDTQYF. CDR3 DNA: TGTGCCAGCAGTCCGACAGGGAGACGGAGCACAGATACGCAGTATTTT.

The chain links TRBV12-3 or TRBV12-4 to TRBJ2-1; 7 nucleotides align to TRBD1. Losses at the gene ends were 5 bases for V and 4 bases for J; bases not matched to a gene: 5. The CDR3 runs to 14 residues. CDR3 in amino acids: CASSKRDSYNEQFF. The CDR3, as DNA: TGTGCCAGCAGTAAAAGGGACAGTTACAATGAGCAGTTCTTC.

The genes are TRBV19 and TRBJ1-1; 7 bases agree with TRBD1. The V and J ends lost 7 bases and 7 bases, in that order; junction bases with no gene match: 6. Germline lookup yields CDR1 LNHDA and CDR2 SQIVND (reference sequence). This CDR3 spans 12 amino acids. The CDR3 reads CASNQGDGEAFF. CDR3 DNA sequence: TGTGCCAGTAACCAGGGGGACGGTGAAGCTTTCTTT.

There are many counts of this clonotype. The chain combines TRBV27 with TRBJ1-1, with a weak D call TRBD1 (5 bases). CDR1 is MNHEY and CDR2 is SMNVEV in the germline V gene (reference sequence). This CDR3 has 14 residues. Trimming took 3 bases from V and 4 from J, leaving 12 bases between them. The CDR3 loop is CASSFRDPGTEAFF. As DNA, the CDR3 is TGTGCCAGCAGTTTCCGGGACCCAGGCACTGAAGCTTTCTTT.

This rearrangement joins TRBV28 to TRBJ1-3; TRBD1 agrees at 8 bases. Germline values: CDR1 MDHEN, CDR2 SYDVKM. With 10 bases clipped from V and 0 bases from J, the junction kept 14 bases outside the gene matches. This CDR3 is built from 17 residues. Here the CDR3 reads CATTRTITGGSGNTIYF. CDR3 nucleotide sequence: TGTGCCACCACAAGGACGATTACAGGGGGCTCTGGAAACACCATATATTTT.

This chain uses TRBV6-6 with TRBJ2-1, with 10 bases fitting TRBD1. This CDR3 has 12 residues. The V gene end was trimmed by 5 bases and the J gene end by 9 bases; junction bases not matched to a gene: 1. Germline CDR1 is MNHNY and CDR2 is SVGAGI (reference sequence). This CDR3 is CASSGDRGEQFF. The DNA for the CDR3 is TGTGCCAGCAGTGGGGACAGGGGTGAGCAGTTCTTC.

This clonotype was detected only a few times. CDR3 protein: CASSYSRTVNTEAFF. The CDR3 DNA sequence: TGTGCCAGCAGTTACTCGCGGACGGTGAACACTGAAGCTTTCTTT. This chain uses TRBV6-2 or TRBV6-3 with TRBJ1-1, with unresolved D. CDR1 is MNHEY and CDR2 is SVGEGT in the germline V gene. CDR3 length equals 15 residues. The V end lost 0 bases, the J end lost 0 bases, and 8 bases lay between the germline ends.